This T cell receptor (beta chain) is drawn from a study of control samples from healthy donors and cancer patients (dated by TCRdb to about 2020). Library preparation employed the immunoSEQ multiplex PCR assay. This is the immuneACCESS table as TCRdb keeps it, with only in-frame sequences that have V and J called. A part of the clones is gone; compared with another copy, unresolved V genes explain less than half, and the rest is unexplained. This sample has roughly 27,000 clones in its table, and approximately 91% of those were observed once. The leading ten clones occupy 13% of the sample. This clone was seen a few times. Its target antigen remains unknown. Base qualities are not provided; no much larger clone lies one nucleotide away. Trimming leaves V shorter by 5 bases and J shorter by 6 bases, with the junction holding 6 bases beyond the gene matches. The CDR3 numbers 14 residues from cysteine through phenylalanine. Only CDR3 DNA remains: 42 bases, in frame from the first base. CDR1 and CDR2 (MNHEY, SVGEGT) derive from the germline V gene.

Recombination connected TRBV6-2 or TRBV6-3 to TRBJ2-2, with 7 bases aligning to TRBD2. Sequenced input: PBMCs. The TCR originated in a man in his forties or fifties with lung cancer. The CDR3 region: CASSPKLASGELFF. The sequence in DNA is TGTGCCAGCAGTCCCAAACTAGCGTCCGGGGAGCTGTTTTTT.